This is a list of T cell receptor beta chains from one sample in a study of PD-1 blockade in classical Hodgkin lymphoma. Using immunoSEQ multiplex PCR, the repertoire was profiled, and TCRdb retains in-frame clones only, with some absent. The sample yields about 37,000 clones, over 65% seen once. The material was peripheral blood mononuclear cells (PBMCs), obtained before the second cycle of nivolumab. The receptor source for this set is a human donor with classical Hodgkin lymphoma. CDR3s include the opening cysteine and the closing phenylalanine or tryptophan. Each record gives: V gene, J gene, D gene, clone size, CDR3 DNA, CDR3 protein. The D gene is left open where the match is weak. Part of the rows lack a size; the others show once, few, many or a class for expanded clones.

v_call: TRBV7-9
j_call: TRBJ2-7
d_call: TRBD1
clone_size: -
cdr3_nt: TGTGCCAGCAGCCCCCGGGACAGGTCATCCCCCTACGAGCAGTACTTC
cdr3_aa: CASSPRDRSSPYEQYF

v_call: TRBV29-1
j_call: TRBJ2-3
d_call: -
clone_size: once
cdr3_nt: TGCAGCGTTGCTCAGGAGGATACGCAGTATTTT
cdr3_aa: CSVAQEDTQYF

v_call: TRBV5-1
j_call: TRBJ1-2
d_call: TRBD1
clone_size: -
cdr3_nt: TGCGCCAGCAGCTTGGGGGACAGGGGAGAGAGTGGCTACACCTTC
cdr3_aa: CASSLGDRGESGYTF

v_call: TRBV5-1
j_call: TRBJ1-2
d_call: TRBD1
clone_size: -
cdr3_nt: TGCGCCAGCAGCTTGGAGGGACAGGGGCTTCAAACTCGGGCCGGAGGCTACACCTTC
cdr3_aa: CASSLEGQGLQTRAGGYTF

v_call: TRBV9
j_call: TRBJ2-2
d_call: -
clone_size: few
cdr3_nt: TGTGCCAGCAGCCCTCGGACAGAGAACACCGGGGAGCTGTTTTTT
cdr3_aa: CASSPRTENTGELFF

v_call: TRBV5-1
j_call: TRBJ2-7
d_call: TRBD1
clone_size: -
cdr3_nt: TGCGCCAGCAGCTTGCTCCCAGGGGGCTACGAGCAGTACTTC
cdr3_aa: CASSLLPGGYEQYF

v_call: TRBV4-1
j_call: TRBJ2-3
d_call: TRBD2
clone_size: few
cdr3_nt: TGCGCCAGCAGCCCACAGCGGGGCCCCGGGGATACGCAGTATTTT
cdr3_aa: CASSPQRGPGDTQYF

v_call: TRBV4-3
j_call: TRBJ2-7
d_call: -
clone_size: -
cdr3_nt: TGCGCCAGCAGCCCCTCGAAAGGGGCCTACGAGCAGTACTTC
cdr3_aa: CASSPSKGAYEQYF

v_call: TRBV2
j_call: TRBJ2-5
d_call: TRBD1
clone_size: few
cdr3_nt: TGTGCCAGCAGTCAACTATGGACAGGGAGAGAGACCCAGTACTTC
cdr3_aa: CASSQLWTGRETQYF

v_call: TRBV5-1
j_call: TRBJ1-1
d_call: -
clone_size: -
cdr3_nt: TGCGCCAGCAGCCCCATTTGGGACCTGAACACTGAAGCTTTCTTT
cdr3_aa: CASSPIWDLNTEAFF

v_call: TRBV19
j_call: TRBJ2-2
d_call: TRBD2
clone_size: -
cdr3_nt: TGTGCCAGTAGTATGGGTATTCTAGCGGGGGCGAACACCGGGGAGCTGTTTTTT
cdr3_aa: CASSMGILAGANTGELFF

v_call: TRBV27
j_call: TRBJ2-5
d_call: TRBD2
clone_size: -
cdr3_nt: TGTGCCAGCAGTCACGGGGGGGAGACCCAGTACTTC
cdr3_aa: CASSHGGETQYF

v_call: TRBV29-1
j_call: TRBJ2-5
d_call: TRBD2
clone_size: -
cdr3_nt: TGCAGCGTTTGGGCTAGCGGGGGGGAGTACTTC
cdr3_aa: CSVWASGGEYF

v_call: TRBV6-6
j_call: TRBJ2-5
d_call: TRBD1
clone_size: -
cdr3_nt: TGTGCCAGCCTGAAAGACAGGGCAGGGGAAGAGACCCAGTACTTC
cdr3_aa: CASLKDRAGEETQYF

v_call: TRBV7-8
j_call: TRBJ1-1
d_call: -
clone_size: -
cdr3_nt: TGTGCCAGCAGCCCAAAATCAGGGGATGACACTGAAGCTTTCTTT
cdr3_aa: CASSPKSGDDTEAFF

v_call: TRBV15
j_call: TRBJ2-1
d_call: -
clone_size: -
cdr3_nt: TGTGCCACCAGCAGAGAAAAAAAGCTCAGTGAGCAGTTCTTC
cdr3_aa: CATSREKKLSEQFF

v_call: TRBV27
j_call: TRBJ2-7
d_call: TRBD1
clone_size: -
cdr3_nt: TGTGCCAGCAGTTTGATGGGGGACAGACCCTACGAGCAGTACTTC
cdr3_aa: CASSLMGDRPYEQYF

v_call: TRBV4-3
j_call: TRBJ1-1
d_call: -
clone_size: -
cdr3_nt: TGCGCCAGCAGCCCCTCCTTGGAGTGGGCCCCTGGGGCTTTCTTT
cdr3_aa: CASSPSLEWAPGAFF

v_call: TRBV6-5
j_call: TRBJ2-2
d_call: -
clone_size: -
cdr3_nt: TGTGCCAGCAGTCGCGGACAGTGGGGTACCGGGGAGCTGTTTTTT
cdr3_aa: CASSRGQWGTGELFF

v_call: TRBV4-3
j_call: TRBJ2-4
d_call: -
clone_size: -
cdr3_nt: TGCGCCAGCAGCCAAGATACAGGTCTAGCCAAAAACATTCAGTACTTC
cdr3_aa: CASSQDTGLAKNIQYF

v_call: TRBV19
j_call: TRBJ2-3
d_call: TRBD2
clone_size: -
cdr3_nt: TGTGCCAGTAGTATAGATCTCCTAGCGGGGGGCCCAGATACGCAGTATTTT
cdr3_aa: CASSIDLLAGGPDTQYF

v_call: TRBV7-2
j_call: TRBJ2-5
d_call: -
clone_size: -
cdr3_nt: TGTGCCAGCAGCTTACAGGGATACCAAGAGACCCAGTACTTC
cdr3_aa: CASSLQGYQETQYF

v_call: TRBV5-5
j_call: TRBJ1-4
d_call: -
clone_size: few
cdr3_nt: TGTGCCAGCAGCTTTTTAGGGAATGAAAAACTGTTTTTT
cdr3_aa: CASSFLGNEKLFF

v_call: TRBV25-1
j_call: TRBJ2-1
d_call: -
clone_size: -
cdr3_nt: TGTGCCAGCACTGAACAGAGCTCCTACAATGAGCAGTTCTTC
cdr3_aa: CASTEQSSYNEQFF

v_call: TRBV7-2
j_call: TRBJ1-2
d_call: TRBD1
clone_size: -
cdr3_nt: TGTGCCAGCAGCTGGGACAGTGAAGCTAACTATGGCTACACCTTC
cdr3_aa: CASSWDSEANYGYTF

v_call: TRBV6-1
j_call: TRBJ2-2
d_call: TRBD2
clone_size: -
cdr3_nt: TGTGCCAGCAGACTAGCGGGGAGAAACACCGGGGAGCTGTTTTTT
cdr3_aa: CASRLAGRNTGELFF

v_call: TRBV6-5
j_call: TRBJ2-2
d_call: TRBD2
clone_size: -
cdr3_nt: TGTGCCAGCAGTTACCCACGGGGGGGGGAGGCCGGGGAGCTGTTTTTT
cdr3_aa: CASSYPRGGEAGELFF

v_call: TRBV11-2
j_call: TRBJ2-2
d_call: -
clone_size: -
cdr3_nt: TGTGCCAGCAGCCCCCCTGACTTTCCCGGGGAGCTGTTTTTT
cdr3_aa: CASSPPDFPGELFF

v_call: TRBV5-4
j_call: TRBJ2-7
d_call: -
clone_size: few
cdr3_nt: TGTGCCAGCAGCTTGGGTGGAGGGGGAGGCTCCTACGAGCAGTACTTC
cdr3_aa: CASSLGGGGGSYEQYF

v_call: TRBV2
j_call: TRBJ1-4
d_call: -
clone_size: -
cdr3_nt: TGTGCCAGCAGTCCCGACAGGCAGAATGAAAAACTGTTTTTT
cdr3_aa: CASSPDRQNEKLFF

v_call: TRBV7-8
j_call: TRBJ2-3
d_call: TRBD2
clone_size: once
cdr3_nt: TGTGCCAGCAGTTGGACTAGCGGGGGGTCAGATACGCAGTATTTT
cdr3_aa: CASSWTSGGSDTQYF

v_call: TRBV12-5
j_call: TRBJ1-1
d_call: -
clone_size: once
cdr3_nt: TGTGCTAGTGCCCGGGGGGGCGGCGACACTGAAGCTTTCTTT
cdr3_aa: CASARGGGDTEAFF

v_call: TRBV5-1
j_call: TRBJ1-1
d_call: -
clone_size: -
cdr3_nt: TGCGCCAGCAGCTGGTCGACAGGAGTGACTGAAGCTTTCTTT
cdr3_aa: CASSWSTGVTEAFF

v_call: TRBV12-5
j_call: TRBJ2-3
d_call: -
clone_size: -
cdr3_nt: TGTGCTAGTGGCCCTGGGACATCGGCGTCGTCAGATACGCAGTATTTT
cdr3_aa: CASGPGTSASSDTQYF

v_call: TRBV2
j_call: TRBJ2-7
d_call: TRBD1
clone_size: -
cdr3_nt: TGTGCCAGCAGTGAAGCGCTTCCCGGGACAGGCTCGAGAGAGCAGTACTTC
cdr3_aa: CASSEALPGTGSREQYF

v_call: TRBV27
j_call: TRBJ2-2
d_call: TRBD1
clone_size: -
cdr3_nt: TGTGCCAGCACTCTCAGGACAGGCGGCACCGGGGAGCTGTTTTTT
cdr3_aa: CASTLRTGGTGELFF

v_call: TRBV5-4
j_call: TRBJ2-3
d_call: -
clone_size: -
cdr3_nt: TGTGCCAGCAGCCCTAGGGGGGTAGCAACAGATACGCAGTATTTT
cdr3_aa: CASSPRGVATDTQYF

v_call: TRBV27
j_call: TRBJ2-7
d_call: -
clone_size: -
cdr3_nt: TGTGCCAGCAGTTTATCGTTCCAGGTAGGGTACGAGCAGTACTTC
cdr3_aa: CASSLSFQVGYEQYF

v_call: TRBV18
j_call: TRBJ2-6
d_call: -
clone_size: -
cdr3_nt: TGTGCCAGCACAAGCTCTGGGGCCAACGTCCTGACTTTC
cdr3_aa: CASTSSGANVLTF

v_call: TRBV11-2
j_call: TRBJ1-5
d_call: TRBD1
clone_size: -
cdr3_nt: TGTGCCAGCAGCTTAAGGGGGACAGGATCTTATCAGCCCCAGCATTTT
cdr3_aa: CASSLRGTGSYQPQHF

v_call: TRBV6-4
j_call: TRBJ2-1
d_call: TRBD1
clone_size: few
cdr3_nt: TGTGCCAGCAGTGCCGAAACAGGGGGCGCGTACAATGAGCAGTTCTTC
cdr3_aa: CASSAETGGAYNEQFF